One T cell receptor beta chain is described in this entry. The antigen remains undetermined. Data came from immunoSEQ multiplex PCR; TCRdb stores just in-frame clones and leaves some out. The table shows about 59,000 clones, with roughly 90% occurring only once. The sample is drawn from a study of T cells in localized non-small cell lung cancer. Study conclusions and caveats: Within adjacent lung there appeared a median roughly 60 of the top 100 tumor clones. There was higher T cell clonality in uninvolved adjacent lung than in tumor, and it was highest there.

The germline V gene has CDR1 GTSNPN and CDR2 SVGIG (reference sequence). The J segment lost 0 bases and the V segment lost 1 base, leaving 3 bases of the junction unmatched. This CDR3 has 14 residues. This TCR was recovered from a man aged 40 to 70 with stage I squamous cell lung carcinoma. The material was peripheral blood, obtained before any cancer treatment. This chain uses TRBV30 with TRBJ2-7; 7 nucleotides align to TRBD2. The CDR3: CAWSGRGSSYEQYF. The CDR3 region has the DNA TGTGCCTGGAGTGGGCGGGGGAGCTCCTACGAGCAGTACTTC.